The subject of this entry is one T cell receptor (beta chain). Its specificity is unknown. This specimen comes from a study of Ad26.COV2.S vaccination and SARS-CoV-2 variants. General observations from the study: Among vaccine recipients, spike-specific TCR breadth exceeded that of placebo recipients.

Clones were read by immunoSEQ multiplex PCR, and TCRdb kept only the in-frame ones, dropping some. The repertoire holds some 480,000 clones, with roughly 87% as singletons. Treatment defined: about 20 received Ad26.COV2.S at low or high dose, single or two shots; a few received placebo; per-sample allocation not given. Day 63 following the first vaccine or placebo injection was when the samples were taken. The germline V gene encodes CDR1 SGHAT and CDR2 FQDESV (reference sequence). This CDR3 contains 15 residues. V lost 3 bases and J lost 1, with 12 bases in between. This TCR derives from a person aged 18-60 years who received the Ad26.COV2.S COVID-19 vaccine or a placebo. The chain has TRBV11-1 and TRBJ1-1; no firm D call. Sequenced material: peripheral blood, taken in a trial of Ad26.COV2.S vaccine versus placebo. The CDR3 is CASSLIQKKNTEAFF. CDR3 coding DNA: TGTGCCAGCAGCTTGATACAGAAAAAGAACACTGAAGCTTTCTTT.